Listed below are T cell receptor beta chains from one sample, sequenced in a study of shared clonotypes between healthy human individuals. The data were produced by immunoSEQ multiplex PCR, yet TCRdb's version contains in-frame clones alone and is incomplete. The sample has under 2,500,000 clones; 90% to 97% are singletons. Sequenced sample: naive CD4+ T cells sorted from blood. The source is a young man in good health. Each CDR3 is given with its conserved first and last residue. Each record gives: D gene, J gene, CDR3 length, clone size, V gene, CDR3 protein, CDR3 DNA. A D gene is named only where the DNA matches it firmly. For some rows the clone size is stated as once, few or many, or as a class when expanded; others skip it.

D: TRBD1; J: TRBJ2-6; length: 16; size: -; V: TRBV5-1; CDR3: CASSPSGTAGANVLTF; DNA: TGCGCCAGCAGCCCCTCCGGGACAGCTGGGGCCAACGTCCTGACTTTC
D: -; J: TRBJ2-1; length: 14; size: -; V: TRBV28; CDR3: CASSFAGNYNEQFF; DNA: TGTGCCAGCAGTTTTGCGGGAAACTACAATGAGCAGTTCTTC
D: TRBD1; J: TRBJ1-5; length: 15; size: -; V: TRBV23-1; CDR3: CASSRPVNRGQPQHF; DNA: TGCGCCAGCAGTCGGCCGGTTAACAGGGGTCAGCCCCAGCATTTT
D: -; J: TRBJ2-1; length: 14; size: once; V: TRBV11-2; CDR3: CASSPGPTRNEQFF; DNA: TGTGCCAGCAGCCCGGGTCCCACGCGCAATGAGCAGTTCTTC
D: -; J: TRBJ1-2; length: 15; size: -; V: TRBV5-4; CDR3: CASSFPGTAGGGYTF; DNA: TGTGCCAGCAGCTTCCCTGGGACGGCGGGAGGCGGCTACACCTTC
D: -; J: TRBJ1-1; length: 13; size: -; V: TRBV10-3; CDR3: CAIRQGMNTEAFF; DNA: TGTGCCATCAGACAGGGTATGAACACTGAAGCTTTCTTT
D: TRBD1; J: TRBJ1-2; length: 14; size: -; V: TRBV18; CDR3: CASSPNTGDYGYTF; DNA: TGTGCCAGCTCACCAAACACAGGGGACTATGGCTACACCTTC
D: -; J: TRBJ1-3; length: 15; size: -; V: TRBV2; CDR3: CASSGQRTMGNTIYF; DNA: TGTGCCAGCAGTGGTCAAAGGACTATGGGAAACACCATATATTTT
D: TRBD1; J: TRBJ2-7; length: 16; size: -; V: TRBV10-2; CDR3: CASSDYGTGSSYEQYF; DNA: TGCGCCAGCAGTGATTACGGGACAGGGTCTTCCTACGAGCAGTACTTC
D: -; J: TRBJ1-1; length: 15; size: -; V: TRBV7-8; CDR3: CANSFYINMNTEAFF; DNA: TGTGCCAACAGCTTCTACATCAACATGAACACTGAAGCTTTCTTT
D: -; J: TRBJ2-7; length: 12; size: -; V: TRBV6-6; CDR3: CASSYSSGEQYF; DNA: TGTGCCAGCAGTTACTCGTCCGGGGAGCAGTACTTC
D: TRBD2; J: TRBJ2-3; length: 16; size: -; V: TRBV5-1; CDR3: CASSYLLAGGTDTQYF; DNA: TGCGCCAGCAGCTACTTACTAGCGGGAGGCACAGATACGCAGTATTTT
D: -; J: TRBJ2-5; length: 14; size: -; V: TRBV5-1; CDR3: CASSFSANQETQYF; DNA: TGCGCCAGCAGCTTTTCAGCAAACCAAGAGACCCAGTACTTC
D: -; J: TRBJ2-7; length: 14; size: -; V: TRBV11-2; CDR3: CASSPDVILTEQYF; DNA: TGTGCCAGCAGCCCGGACGTAATACTAACCGAGCAGTACTTC
D: -; J: TRBJ1-5; length: 16; size: -; V: TRBV21-1; CDR3: CASSKGEGTSNQPQHF; DNA: TGTGCCAGCAGCAAAGGCGAGGGAACCAGCAATCAGCCCCAGCATTTT
D: -; J: TRBJ1-6; length: 17; size: -; V: TRBV9; CDR3: CASSVEALQGPNSPLHF; DNA: TGTGCCAGCAGCGTCGAGGCCCTCCAAGGCCCCAATTCACCCCTCCACTTT
D: -; J: TRBJ2-5; length: 13; size: once; V: TRBV6-1; CDR3: CASNRDTQETQYF; DNA: TGTGCCAGCAACCGGGACACCCAAGAGACCCAGTACTTC
D: TRBD2; J: TRBJ2-2; length: 18; size: -; V: TRBV10-3; CDR3: CAISGVGPSGSGAGELFF; DNA: TGTGCCATCTCGGGGGTGGGCCCGAGCGGGAGCGGGGCCGGGGAGCTGTTTTTT
D: TRBD2; J: TRBJ2-5; length: 15; size: -; V: TRBV5-4; CDR3: CASSLATSGQETQYF; DNA: TGTGCCAGCAGCTTGGCGACTAGCGGACAAGAGACCCAGTACTTC
D: TRBD2; J: TRBJ2-3; length: 13; size: -; V: TRBV28; CDR3: CASSPRLATTQYF; DNA: TGTGCCAGCAGTCCCCGACTAGCAACTACGCAGTATTTT
D: -; J: TRBJ1-2; length: 16; size: -; V: TRBV4-3; CDR3: CASSQDNREQPYGYTF; DNA: TGCGCCAGCAGCCAAGATAATCGCGAGCAGCCGTATGGCTACACCTTC
D: TRBD1; J: TRBJ2-2; length: 15; size: -; V: TRBV30; CDR3: CAWRVDRVNTGELFF; DNA: TGTGCCTGGAGGGTAGACAGGGTGAACACCGGGGAGCTGTTTTTT
D: TRBD2; J: TRBJ2-3; length: 17; size: -; V: TRBV5-1; CDR3: CASSSRLISGSPDTQYF; DNA: TGCGCCAGCAGCTCAAGGCTGATTAGCGGGAGCCCAGATACGCAGTATTTT
D: -; J: TRBJ1-5; length: 14; size: -; V: TRBV7-6; CDR3: CASSLHTGGQPQHF; DNA: TGTGCCAGCAGCTTACATACGGGAGGTCAGCCCCAGCATTTT
D: -; J: TRBJ1-1; length: 12; size: -; V: TRBV5-4; CDR3: CASSWDNTEAFF; DNA: TGTGCCAGCAGCTGGGACAACACTGAAGCTTTCTTT
D: -; J: TRBJ1-1; length: 13; size: once; V: TRBV5-1; CDR3: CASSLSGQVEAFF; DNA: TGCGCCAGCAGCTTAAGTGGGCAGGTTGAAGCTTTCTTT
D: TRBD1; J: TRBJ1-1; length: 14; size: -; V: TRBV19; CDR3: CASNTGTGNTEAFF; DNA: TGTGCCAGTAACACCGGGACAGGGAACACTGAAGCTTTCTTT
D: -; J: TRBJ2-7; length: 15; size: -; V: TRBV28; CDR3: CASSSAGHGTYEQYF; DNA: TGTGCCAGCAGTTCCGCGGGACACGGGACCTACGAGCAGTACTTC